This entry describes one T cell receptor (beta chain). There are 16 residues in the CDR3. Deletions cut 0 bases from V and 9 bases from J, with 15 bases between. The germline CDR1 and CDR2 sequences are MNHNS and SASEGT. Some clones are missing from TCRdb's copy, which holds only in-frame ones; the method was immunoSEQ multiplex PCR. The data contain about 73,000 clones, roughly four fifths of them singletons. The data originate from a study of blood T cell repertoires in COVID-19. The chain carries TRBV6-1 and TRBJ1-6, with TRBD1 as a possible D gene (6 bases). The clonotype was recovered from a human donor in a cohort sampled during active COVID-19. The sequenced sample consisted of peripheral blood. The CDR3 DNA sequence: TGTGCCAGCAGTGAAGCCCCGGGGAGGGGGTTTTCACCCCTCCACTTT. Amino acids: CASSEAPGRGFSPLHF.